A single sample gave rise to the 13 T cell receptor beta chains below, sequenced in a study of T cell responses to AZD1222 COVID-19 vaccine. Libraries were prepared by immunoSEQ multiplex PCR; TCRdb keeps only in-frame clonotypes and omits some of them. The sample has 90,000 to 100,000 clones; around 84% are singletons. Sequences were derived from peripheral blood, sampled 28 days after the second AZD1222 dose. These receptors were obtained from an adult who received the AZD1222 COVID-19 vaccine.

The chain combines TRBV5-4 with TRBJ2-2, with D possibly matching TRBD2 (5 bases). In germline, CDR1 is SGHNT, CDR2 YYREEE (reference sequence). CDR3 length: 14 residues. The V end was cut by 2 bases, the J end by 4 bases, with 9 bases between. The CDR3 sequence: CASSFSSGTGELFF. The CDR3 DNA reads TGTGCCAGCAGCTTCTCGAGCGGCACCGGGGAGCTGTTTTTT. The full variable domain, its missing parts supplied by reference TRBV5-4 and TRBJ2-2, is ETGVTQSPTHLIKTRGQQVTLRCSSQSGHNTVSWYQQALGQGPQFIFQYYREEENGRGNFPPRFSGLQFPNYSSELNVNALELDDSALYLCASSFSSGTGELFFGEGSRLTVL.

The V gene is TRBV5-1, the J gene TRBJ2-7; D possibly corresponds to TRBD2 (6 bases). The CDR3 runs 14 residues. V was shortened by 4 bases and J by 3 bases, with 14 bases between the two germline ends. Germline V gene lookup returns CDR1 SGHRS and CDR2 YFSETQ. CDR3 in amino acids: CASSPASGGYEQYF. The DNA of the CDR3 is TGCGCCAGCAGCCCGGCCTCCGGGGGCTACGAGCAGTACTTC.

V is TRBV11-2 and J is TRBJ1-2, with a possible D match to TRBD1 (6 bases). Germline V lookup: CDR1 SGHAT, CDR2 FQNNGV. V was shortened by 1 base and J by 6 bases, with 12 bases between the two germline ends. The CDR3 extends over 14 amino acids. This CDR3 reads CASSLGGAGDGYTF. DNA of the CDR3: TGTGCCAGCAGCTTAGGAGGGGCAGGGGATGGCTACACCTTC.

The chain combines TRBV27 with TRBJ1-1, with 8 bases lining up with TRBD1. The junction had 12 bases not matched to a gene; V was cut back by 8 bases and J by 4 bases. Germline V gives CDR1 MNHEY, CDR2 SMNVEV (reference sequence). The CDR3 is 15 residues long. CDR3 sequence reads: CASAPFVDRATEAFF. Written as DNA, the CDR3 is TGTGCCAGCGCCCCTTTTGTGGACAGGGCCACTGAAGCTTTCTTT.

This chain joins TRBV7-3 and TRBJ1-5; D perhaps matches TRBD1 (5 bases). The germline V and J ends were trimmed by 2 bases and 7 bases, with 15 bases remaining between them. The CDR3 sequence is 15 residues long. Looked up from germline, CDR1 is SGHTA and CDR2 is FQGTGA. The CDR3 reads CASSLDGGSEQPQHF. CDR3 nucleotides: TGTGCCAGCAGCTTAGATGGGGGTAGTGAACAGCCCCAGCATTTT.

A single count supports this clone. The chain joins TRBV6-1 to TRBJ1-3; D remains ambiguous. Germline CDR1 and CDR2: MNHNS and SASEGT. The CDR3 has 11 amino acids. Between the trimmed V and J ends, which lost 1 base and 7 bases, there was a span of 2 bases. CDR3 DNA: TGTGCCAGCAGTGAAGTTAACACCATATATTTT. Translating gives CASSEVNTIYF.

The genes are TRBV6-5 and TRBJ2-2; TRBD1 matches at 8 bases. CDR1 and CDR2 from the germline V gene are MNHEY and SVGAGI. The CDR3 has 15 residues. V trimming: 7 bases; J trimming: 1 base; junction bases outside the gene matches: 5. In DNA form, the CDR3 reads TGTGCCAGCAACAAAGGGACAGGGAACACCGGGGAGCTGTTTTTT. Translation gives CASNKGTGNTGELFF.

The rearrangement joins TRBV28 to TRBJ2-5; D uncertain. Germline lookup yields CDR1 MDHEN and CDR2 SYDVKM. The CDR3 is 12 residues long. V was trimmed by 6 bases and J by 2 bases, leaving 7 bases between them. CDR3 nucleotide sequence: TGTGCCAGCAGGTTGGGGCAAGAGACCCAGTACTTC. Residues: CASRLGQETQYF.

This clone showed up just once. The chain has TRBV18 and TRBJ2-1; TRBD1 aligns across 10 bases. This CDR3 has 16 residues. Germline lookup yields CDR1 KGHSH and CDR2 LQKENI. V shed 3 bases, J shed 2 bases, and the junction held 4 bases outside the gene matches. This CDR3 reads CASSPGTGVAYNEQFF. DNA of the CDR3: TGTGCCAGCTCACCCGGGACAGGGGTGGCCTACAATGAGCAGTTCTTC.

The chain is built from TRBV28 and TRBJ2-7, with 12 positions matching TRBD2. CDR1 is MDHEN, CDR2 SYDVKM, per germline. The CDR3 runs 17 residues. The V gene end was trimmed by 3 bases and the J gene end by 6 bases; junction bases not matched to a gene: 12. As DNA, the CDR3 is TGTGCCAGCAGTTTCATAACGAAGACTAGCGGGAGTGGCGAGCAGTACTTC. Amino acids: CASSFITKTSGSGEQYF. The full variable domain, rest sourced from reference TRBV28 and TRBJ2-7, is DVKVTQSSRYLVKRTGEKVFLECVQDMDHENMFWYRQDPGLGLRLIYFSYDVKMKEKGDIPEGYSVSREKKERFSLILESASTNQTSMYLCASSFITKTSGSGEQYFGPGTRLTVT.

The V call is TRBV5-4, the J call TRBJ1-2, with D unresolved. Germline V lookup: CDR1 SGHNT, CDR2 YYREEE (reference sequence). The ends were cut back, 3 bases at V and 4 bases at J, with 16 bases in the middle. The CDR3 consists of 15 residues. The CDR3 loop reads CASSSGSLSGYGYTF. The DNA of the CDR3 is TGTGCCAGCAGCTCCGGGAGCCTCAGCGGCTATGGCTACACCTTC.

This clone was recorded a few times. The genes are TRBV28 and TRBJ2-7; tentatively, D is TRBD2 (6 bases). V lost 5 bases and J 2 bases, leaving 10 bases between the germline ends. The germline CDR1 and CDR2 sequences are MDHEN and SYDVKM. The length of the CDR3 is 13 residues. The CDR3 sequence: CASSRGSTYEQYF. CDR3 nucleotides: TGTGCCAGCAGTCGGGGGTCCACCTACGAGCAGTACTTC.

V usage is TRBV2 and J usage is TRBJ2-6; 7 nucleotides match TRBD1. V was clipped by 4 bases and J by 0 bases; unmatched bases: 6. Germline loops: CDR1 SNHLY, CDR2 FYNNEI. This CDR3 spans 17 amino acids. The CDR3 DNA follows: TGTGCCAGCAGTGTGGACAGGCCCAGCTCTGGGGCCAACGTCCTGACTTTC. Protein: CASSVDRPSSGANVLTF.